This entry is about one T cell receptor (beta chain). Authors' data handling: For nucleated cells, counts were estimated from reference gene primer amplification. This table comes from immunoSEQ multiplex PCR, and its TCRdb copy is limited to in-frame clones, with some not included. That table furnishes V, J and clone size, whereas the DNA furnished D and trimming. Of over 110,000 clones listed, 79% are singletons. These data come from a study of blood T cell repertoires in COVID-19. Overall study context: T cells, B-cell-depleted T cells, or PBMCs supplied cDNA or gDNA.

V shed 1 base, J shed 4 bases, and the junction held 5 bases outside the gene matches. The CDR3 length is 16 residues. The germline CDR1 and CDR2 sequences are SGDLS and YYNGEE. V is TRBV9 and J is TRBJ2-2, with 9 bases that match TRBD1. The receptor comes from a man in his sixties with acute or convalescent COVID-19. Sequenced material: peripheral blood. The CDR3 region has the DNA TGTGCCAGCAGCGTAAACAGGGGGCATAGCACCGGGGAGCTGTTTTTT. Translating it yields CASSVNRGHSTGELFF. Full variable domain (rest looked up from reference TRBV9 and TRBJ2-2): DSGVTQTPKHLITATGQRVTLRCSPRSGDLSVYWYQQSLDQGLQFLIQYYNGEERAKGNILERFSAQQFPDLHSELNLSSLELGDSALYFCASSVNRGHSTGELFFGEGSRLTVL.